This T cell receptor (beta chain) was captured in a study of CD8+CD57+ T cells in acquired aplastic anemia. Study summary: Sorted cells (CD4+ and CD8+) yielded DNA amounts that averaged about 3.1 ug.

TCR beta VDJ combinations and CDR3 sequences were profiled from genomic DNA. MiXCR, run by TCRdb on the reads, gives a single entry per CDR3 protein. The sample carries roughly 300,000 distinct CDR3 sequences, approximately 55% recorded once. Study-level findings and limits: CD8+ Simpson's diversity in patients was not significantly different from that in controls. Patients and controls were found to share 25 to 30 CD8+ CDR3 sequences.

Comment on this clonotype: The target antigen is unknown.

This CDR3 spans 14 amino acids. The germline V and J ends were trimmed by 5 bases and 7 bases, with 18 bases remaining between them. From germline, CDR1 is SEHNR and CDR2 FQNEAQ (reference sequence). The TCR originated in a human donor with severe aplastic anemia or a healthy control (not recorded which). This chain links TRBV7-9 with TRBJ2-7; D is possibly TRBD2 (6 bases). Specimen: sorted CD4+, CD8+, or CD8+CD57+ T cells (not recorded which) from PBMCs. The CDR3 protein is CASSGTSSLGEQYF. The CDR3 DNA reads TGTGCCAGCAGCGGGACTTCCTCCTTGGGGGAGCAGTACTTC.